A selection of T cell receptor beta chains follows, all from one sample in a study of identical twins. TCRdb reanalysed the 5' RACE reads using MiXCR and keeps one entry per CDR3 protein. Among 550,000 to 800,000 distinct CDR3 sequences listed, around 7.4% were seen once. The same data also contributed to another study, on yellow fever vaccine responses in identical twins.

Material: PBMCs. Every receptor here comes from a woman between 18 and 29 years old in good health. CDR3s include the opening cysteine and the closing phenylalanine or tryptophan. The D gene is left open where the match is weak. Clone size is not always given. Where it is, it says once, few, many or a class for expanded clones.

CDR3aa: CASTLVGELFF
CDR3nt: TGTGCCAGCACCTTAGTCGGGGAGCTGTTTTTT
v_gene: TRBV12-3/TRBV12-4
abundance: -
j_gene: TRBJ2-2
d_gene: -

CDR3aa: CASSQDGAASYNEQFF
CDR3nt: TGTGCCAGCAGCCAAGACGGGGCGGCGTCCTACAATGAGCAGTTCTTC
v_gene: TRBV4-2
abundance: few
j_gene: TRBJ2-1
d_gene: -

CDR3aa: CSATSGGGETQYF
CDR3nt: TGCAGCGCAACTAGCGGGGGAGGAGAGACCCAGTACTTC
v_gene: TRBV29-1
abundance: -
j_gene: TRBJ2-5
d_gene: TRBD2

CDR3aa: CASSYWDLRSGANVLTF
CDR3nt: TGTGCCAGCAGTTACTGGGACCTTCGCTCTGGGGCCAACGTCCTGACTTTC
v_gene: TRBV6-5
abundance: -
j_gene: TRBJ2-6
d_gene: -

CDR3aa: CASSYSWDSSYEQYF
CDR3nt: TGTGCCAGCAGTTACTCGTGGGACAGTTCCTACGAGCAGTACTTC
v_gene: TRBV6-5
abundance: -
j_gene: TRBJ2-7
d_gene: TRBD1

CDR3aa: CASSFSPPEQFF
CDR3nt: TGTGCCAGCAGTTTTTCCCCTCCTGAGCAGTTCTTC
v_gene: TRBV27
abundance: -
j_gene: TRBJ2-1
d_gene: -

CDR3aa: CASRQGSSYEQYF
CDR3nt: TGCGCCAGCCGGCAGGGGAGCTCCTACGAGCAGTACTTC
v_gene: TRBV5-1
abundance: many
j_gene: TRBJ2-7
d_gene: -

CDR3aa: CASSPADSNYGYTF
CDR3nt: TGTGCCAGCTCACCAGCTGATTCTAACTATGGCTACACCTTC
v_gene: TRBV18
abundance: -
j_gene: TRBJ1-2
d_gene: -

CDR3aa: CASSLPSREQYF
CDR3nt: TGCGCCAGCAGCTTGCCCTCCCGGGAGCAGTACTTC
v_gene: TRBV5-1
abundance: many
j_gene: TRBJ2-7
d_gene: -

CDR3aa: CASSFRDSEQYF
CDR3nt: TGTGCCAGCAGCTTCCGGGACTCCGAGCAGTACTTC
v_gene: TRBV12-3/TRBV12-4
abundance: -
j_gene: TRBJ2-7
d_gene: -

CDR3aa: CSVGGRSYNEQFF
CDR3nt: TGCAGCGTTGGAGGGAGGTCCTACAATGAGCAGTTCTTC
v_gene: TRBV29-1
abundance: many
j_gene: TRBJ2-1
d_gene: -

CDR3aa: CASRTGYSTEAFF
CDR3nt: TGTGCCAGCAGAACAGGGTATAGCACTGAAGCTTTCTTT
v_gene: TRBV6-1
abundance: many
j_gene: TRBJ1-1
d_gene: -

CDR3aa: CASSTPGQGVYSYNEQFF
CDR3nt: TGTGCCAGCAGCACTCCGGGACAGGGGGTATATTCCTACAATGAGCAGTTCTTC
v_gene: TRBV11-2
abundance: few
j_gene: TRBJ2-1
d_gene: TRBD1

CDR3aa: CASSLGGVEQFF
CDR3nt: TGTGCCAGCAGCTTAGGTGGCGTTGAGCAGTTCTTC
v_gene: TRBV12-3/TRBV12-4
abundance: many
j_gene: TRBJ2-1
d_gene: -

CDR3aa: CASSLSWSKAYEQYF
CDR3nt: TGTGCCAGCAGCTTGTCCTGGAGTAAGGCCTACGAGCAGTACTTC
v_gene: TRBV5-5
abundance: few
j_gene: TRBJ2-7
d_gene: -

CDR3aa: CASSLGGPYLSEQYF
CDR3nt: TGCGCCAGCAGCCTGGGGGGGCCTTACCTTTCCGAGCAGTACTTC
v_gene: TRBV5-1
abundance: -
j_gene: TRBJ2-7
d_gene: -

CDR3aa: CASSLEQGANYEQYF
CDR3nt: TGTGCCAGCAGTTTAGAACAGGGGGCCAATTACGAGCAGTACTTC
v_gene: TRBV12-3/TRBV12-4
abundance: -
j_gene: TRBJ2-7
d_gene: TRBD1

CDR3aa: CASSSDWRSYNEQFF
CDR3nt: TGTGCCAGCAGCTCCGACTGGCGATCCTACAATGAGCAGTTCTTC
v_gene: TRBV9
abundance: few
j_gene: TRBJ2-1
d_gene: -

CDR3aa: CASSFRGPDYGYTF
CDR3nt: TGTGCCAGCAGTTTTCGAGGGCCCGACTATGGCTACACCTTC
v_gene: TRBV27
abundance: few
j_gene: TRBJ1-2
d_gene: -

CDR3aa: CASSLSGRQPYQETQYF
CDR3nt: TGTGCCAGCAGCTTGTCTGGGCGACAGCCGTACCAAGAGACCCAGTACTTC
v_gene: TRBV5-4
abundance: few
j_gene: TRBJ2-5
d_gene: -

CDR3aa: CASSSSQLVPSYEQYF
CDR3nt: TGTGCCAGCAGCTCCTCTCAACTTGTACCATCCTACGAGCAGTACTTC
v_gene: TRBV7-9
abundance: -
j_gene: TRBJ2-7
d_gene: -

CDR3aa: CASSLISTGPSYEQYF
CDR3nt: TGTGCCAGCAGCTTAATATCAACAGGGCCCTCCTACGAGCAGTACTTC
v_gene: TRBV7-2
abundance: few
j_gene: TRBJ2-7
d_gene: -

CDR3aa: CCARDRRGQGRPYEQYF
CDR3nt: TGCTGTGCTAGAGATAGGCGAGGGCAGGGGCGCCCCTACGAGCAGTACTTC
v_gene: TRBV20-1
abundance: once
j_gene: TRBJ2-7
d_gene: -

CDR3aa: CASSNPPLSGRVNTEAFF
CDR3nt: TGTGCCAGCAGTAATCCGCCTTTATCGGGACGGGTTAACACTGAAGCTTTCTTT
v_gene: TRBV6-1
abundance: many
j_gene: TRBJ1-1
d_gene: -

CDR3aa: CASSFRSLGGYAYNEQFF
CDR3nt: TGTGCCAGCAGCTTTAGGTCTTTAGGGGGGTACGCCTACAATGAGCAGTTCTTC
v_gene: TRBV5-6
abundance: many
j_gene: TRBJ2-1
d_gene: -

CDR3aa: CASSKEGGGVNEQFF
CDR3nt: TGTGCCAGCAGCAAAGAGGGAGGAGGGGTCAATGAGCAGTTCTTC
v_gene: TRBV21-1
abundance: -
j_gene: TRBJ2-1
d_gene: -

CDR3aa: CSARMLAGGTGELFF
CDR3nt: TGCAGTGCTAGAATGCTAGCGGGAGGCACCGGGGAGCTGTTTTTT
v_gene: TRBV20-1
abundance: -
j_gene: TRBJ2-2
d_gene: TRBD2

CDR3aa: CASCWGPADTQYF
CDR3nt: TGTGCCAGCTGTTGGGGTCCAGCAGATACGCAGTATTTT
v_gene: TRBV27
abundance: few
j_gene: TRBJ2-3
d_gene: -

CDR3aa: CASSQRGPGQGNEQFF
CDR3nt: TGTGCCAGCAGCCAAAGGGGGCCGGGACAGGGGAATGAGCAGTTCTTC
v_gene: TRBV14
abundance: many
j_gene: TRBJ2-1
d_gene: TRBD1

CDR3aa: CSARDEGKNTGELFF
CDR3nt: TGCAGTGCTAGAGATGAGGGAAAGAACACCGGGGAGCTGTTTTTT
v_gene: TRBV20-1
abundance: few
j_gene: TRBJ2-2
d_gene: -

CDR3aa: CASRTTGGFFADTQYF
CDR3nt: TGTGCCAGCAGGACGACAGGGGGCTTTTTTGCAGATACGCAGTATTTT
v_gene: TRBV27
abundance: -
j_gene: TRBJ2-3
d_gene: TRBD1

CDR3aa: CASSYPDPSYEQYF
CDR3nt: TGTGCCAGCAGTTACCCGGATCCCTCCTACGAGCAGTACTTC
v_gene: TRBV6-2/TRBV6-3
abundance: few
j_gene: TRBJ2-7
d_gene: -

CDR3aa: CASGLPRETQYF
CDR3nt: TGTGCTAGTGGTTTACCCAGGGAGACCCAGTACTTC
v_gene: TRBV12-5
abundance: -
j_gene: TRBJ2-5
d_gene: -

CDR3aa: CASSQEQANTEAFF
CDR3nt: TGTGCCAGCAGCCAAGAGCAGGCGAACACTGAAGCTTTCTTT
v_gene: TRBV3-1
abundance: many
j_gene: TRBJ1-1
d_gene: -

CDR3aa: CASTLMAAPNEKLFF
CDR3nt: TGTGCCAGCACCCTAATGGCAGCACCAAATGAAAAACTGTTTTTT
v_gene: TRBV12-3/TRBV12-4
abundance: many
j_gene: TRBJ1-4
d_gene: -

CDR3aa: CASRGTSGGDTDTQYF
CDR3nt: TGTGCCAGCAGGGGGACTAGCGGGGGGGACACAGATACGCAGTATTTT
v_gene: TRBV2
abundance: -
j_gene: TRBJ2-3
d_gene: TRBD2

CDR3aa: CSVEWTDSYEQYF
CDR3nt: TGCAGCGTTGAATGGACAGACTCCTACGAGCAGTACTTC
v_gene: TRBV29-1
abundance: many
j_gene: TRBJ2-7
d_gene: -

CDR3aa: CASSLSGVIRGYTF
CDR3nt: TGTGCCAGCAGTTTATCAGGGGTTATTCGTGGCTACACCTTC
v_gene: TRBV28
abundance: few
j_gene: TRBJ1-2
d_gene: -

CDR3aa: CATSLESGNTDTQYF
CDR3nt: TGTGCCACCAGTTTAGAAAGCGGAAACACAGATACGCAGTATTTT
v_gene: TRBV15
abundance: -
j_gene: TRBJ2-3
d_gene: -

CDR3aa: CATPAGASYNEQFF
CDR3nt: TGTGCCACCCCCGCGGGGGCCTCCTACAATGAGCAGTTCTTC
v_gene: TRBV28
abundance: many
j_gene: TRBJ2-1
d_gene: -

CDR3aa: CASSYQDSGANVLTF
CDR3nt: TGTGCCAGCAGTTACCAGGACTCTGGGGCCAACGTCCTGACTTTC
v_gene: TRBV6-5
abundance: many
j_gene: TRBJ2-6
d_gene: -

CDR3aa: CASSPEASGETQYF
CDR3nt: TGCGCCAGCAGCCCCGAGGCTAGCGGTGAGACCCAGTACTTC
v_gene: TRBV5-1
abundance: few
j_gene: TRBJ2-5
d_gene: TRBD2

CDR3aa: CASSLWLGADIQYF
CDR3nt: TGTGCCAGCAGCTTATGGCTGGGAGCAGACATTCAGTACTTC
v_gene: TRBV7-2
abundance: many
j_gene: TRBJ2-4
d_gene: -

CDR3aa: CASSQEGGLGEQYF
CDR3nt: TGTGCCAGCAGTCAAGAAGGGGGGCTAGGGGAGCAGTACTTC
v_gene: TRBV12-3/TRBV12-4
abundance: few
j_gene: TRBJ2-7
d_gene: -

CDR3aa: CASSFQGYQETQYF
CDR3nt: TGCGCCAGCAGCTTTCAGGGATACCAAGAGACCCAGTACTTC
v_gene: TRBV5-1
abundance: -
j_gene: TRBJ2-5
d_gene: -

CDR3aa: CASRTGTGEQFF
CDR3nt: TGCGCCAGCAGGACAGGGACGGGGGAGCAGTTCTTC
v_gene: TRBV4-1
abundance: -
j_gene: TRBJ2-1
d_gene: TRBD1

CDR3aa: CASSGTSGTYEQYF
CDR3nt: TGCGCCAGCAGCGGGACTAGCGGGACCTACGAGCAGTACTTC
v_gene: TRBV5-1
abundance: many
j_gene: TRBJ2-7
d_gene: TRBD2

CDR3aa: CASRKDAGAGDEQFF
CDR3nt: TGTGCCAGCAGGAAAGATGCGGGGGCGGGCGATGAGCAGTTCTTC
v_gene: TRBV5-5
abundance: many
j_gene: TRBJ2-1
d_gene: -

CDR3aa: CASSHGGQETQYF
CDR3nt: TGCGCCAGCAGCCATGGGGGCCAAGAGACCCAGTACTTC
v_gene: TRBV5-1
abundance: few
j_gene: TRBJ2-5
d_gene: -

CDR3aa: CASSWTGGHTGELFF
CDR3nt: TGTGCCAGCAGCTGGACAGGGGGCCACACCGGGGAGCTGTTTTTT
v_gene: TRBV7-2
abundance: few
j_gene: TRBJ2-2
d_gene: TRBD1

CDR3aa: CASSLAGTAYGYTF
CDR3nt: TGCGCCAGCAGCTTGGCCGGGACAGCCTATGGCTACACCTTC
v_gene: TRBV5-1
abundance: many
j_gene: TRBJ1-2
d_gene: TRBD1

CDR3aa: CASSFPGTTYNEQFF
CDR3nt: TGTGCCAGCAGTTTTCCCGGGACTACTTACAATGAGCAGTTCTTC
v_gene: TRBV12-3/TRBV12-4
abundance: -
j_gene: TRBJ2-1
d_gene: TRBD2

CDR3aa: CASSSSVAGTTLDTQYF
CDR3nt: TGTGCCAGCAGCTCCTCAGTAGCGGGGACCACACTGGATACGCAGTATTTT
v_gene: TRBV7-2
abundance: many
j_gene: TRBJ2-3
d_gene: TRBD2

CDR3aa: CASSPGGGTGSLANYGYTF
CDR3nt: TGCGCCAGCAGCCCGGGAGGAGGGACAGGCTCCCTTGCTAACTATGGCTACACCTTC
v_gene: TRBV5-1
abundance: many
j_gene: TRBJ1-2
d_gene: TRBD1

CDR3aa: CASSLDRAVQETQYF
CDR3nt: TGTGCCAGCAGCTTGGACAGGGCGGTCCAAGAGACCCAGTACTTC
v_gene: TRBV5-5
abundance: few
j_gene: TRBJ2-5
d_gene: -